These 14 T cell receptor beta chains originate from one sample sequenced in a study of blood T cell repertoires in COVID-19. Sequencing was performed with immunoSEQ multiplex PCR; in TCRdb, only in-frame clones are kept and a portion is missing. In the table there are about 280,000 clones, 90% of which are singletons. Sequencing was performed on PBMCs or T cells enriched from blood (not recorded which). The receptors were gathered from a woman under 30 with acute COVID-19.

V gene TRBV14 combines with J gene TRBJ2-1; 9 nucleotides agree with TRBD1. This CDR3 spans 15 amino acids. Germline CDR1 and CDR2: SGHDN and FVKESK. Trimming at V came to 1 base and at J to 6 bases, leaving 4 bases not matched to a gene. DNA for the CDR3: TGTGCCAGCAGCCAAGCCTCGACAGGGGGCAATGAGCAGTTCTTC. This encodes CASSQASTGGNEQFF.

Here the CDR3 DNA reads TGTGCCAGTAGTTCCGGGGGTTCGAATGAGCAGTTCTTC. It codes for CASSSGGSNEQFF. The V gene is TRBV19, the J gene TRBJ2-1, with a possible D match to TRBD2 (6 bases). Trimming stripped 5 bases from V and 7 bases from J, with 12 bases between. This CDR3 contains 13 residues. CDR1 and CDR2 from the germline V gene are LNHDA and SQIVND (reference sequence).

The genes are TRBV5-1 and TRBJ1-2; 7 nucleotides match TRBD1. Germline lookup yields CDR1 SGHRS and CDR2 YFSETQ. V lost 0 bases and J lost 7; bases outside the gene matches: 3. The CDR3 is made up of 13 amino acids. CDR3 DNA: TGCGCCAGCAGCTTGGTGGCAGGGGGTGGCTACACCTTC. As protein: CASSLVAGGGYTF.

J is TRBJ2-2 and V is TRBV29-1; D is unclear. Germline lookup yields CDR1 SQVTM and CDR2 ANQGSEA. The CDR3 is 13 residues long. Trimming pared 5 bases from V and 3 bases from J, leaving 10 bases between. CDR3 in DNA: TGCAGCGTTATGGCCCCGCACACCGGGGAGCTGTTTTTT. This gives the protein CSVMAPHTGELFF.

Only one count was recorded for this clone. This sequence joins TRBV3-1 (or the pseudogene TRBV3-2) and TRBJ1-5; 8 bases map to TRBD1. V trimming: 5 bases; J trimming: 5 bases; junction bases outside the gene matches: 2. The CDR3 contains 13 residues. Germline V gives CDR1 LGHDT, CDR2 YNNKEL (reference sequence). The CDR3 region has the DNA TGTGCCAGCAGCTTCAGGGGGCATCAGCCCCAGCATTTT. Protein product: CASSFRGHQPQHF.

The chain combines TRBV4-1 with TRBJ2-7; D may be TRBD1 (6 bases). Germline V lookup: CDR1 MGHRA, CDR2 YSYEKL. Trimming removed 2 bases at V and 3 bases at J, with 11 bases between. The CDR3 contains 14 residues. The CDR3 DNA reads as TGCGCCAGCAGCCAACTCACAGGGAACTACGAGCAGTACTTC. It codes for CASSQLTGNYEQYF.

The CDR3 loop reads CASSLGMGAIRSYEQYF. As DNA, the CDR3 is TGTGCCAGCAGCTTAGGGATGGGGGCGATAAGGTCCTACGAGCAGTACTTC. This chain links TRBV7-8 with TRBJ2-7; the D gene is possibly TRBD1 (6 bases). V was clipped by 1 base and J by 1 base, with 17 bases between them. The CDR3 loop spans 17 amino acids. Germline values: CDR1 SGHVS, CDR2 FQNEAQ.

The genes are TRBV9 and TRBJ1-6; D not certain. The V end was cut by 5 bases, the J end by 8 bases, with 17 bases between. CDR3 size: 15 residues. Germline V gives CDR1 SGDLS, CDR2 YYNGEE. Here the CDR3 DNA reads TGTGCCAGCAGTCATAGACGGGGAGGTGATTCACCCCTCCACTTT. Amino acids: CASSHRRGGDSPLHF.

The rearrangement joins TRBV19 to TRBJ2-1, with 7 bases aligning to TRBD2. The germline V gene encodes CDR1 LNHDA and CDR2 SQIVND (reference sequence). The CDR3 has 13 amino acids. The J segment lost 5 bases and the V segment lost 9 bases, leaving 7 bases of the junction unmatched. The CDR3 bases are TGTGCCAGCAGTGGGGGGAGGGACAATGAGCAGTTCTTC. Translating it yields CASSGGRDNEQFF.

The genes are TRBV6-5 and TRBJ2-7; perhaps TRBD2 as D (5 bases). V was trimmed by 6 bases and J by 5 bases, leaving 14 bases between them. This CDR3 has 13 amino acids. Germline V gene lookup returns CDR1 MNHEY and CDR2 SVGAGI. In DNA, the CDR3 is TGTGCCAGCAGGGACGGGTTCGGGGACGAGCAGTACTTC. Amino acids: CASRDGFGDEQYF.

V and J are TRBV24-1 and TRBJ2-7, with a tentative D call TRBD1 (6 bases). The CDR3 has 12 residues. Germline V gene sequence: CDR1 KGHDR, CDR2 SFDVKD. Trimming pared 5 bases from V and 3 bases from J, leaving 7 bases between. DNA of the CDR3: TGTGCCACCAGTGGGGACAACTACGAGCAGTACTTC. Protein: CATSGDNYEQYF.

The J gene is TRBJ2-7, the V gene TRBV7-9; D uncertain. Trimming removed 3 bases at V and 6 bases at J, with 9 bases between. The CDR3 covers 12 residues. Germline CDR1 is SEHNR and CDR2 is FQNEAQ (reference sequence). This chain's CDR3 is CASSFRIGEQYF. CDR3 nucleotides: TGTGCCAGCAGCTTCCGTATCGGCGAGCAGTACTTC.

The V call is TRBV6-1, the J call TRBJ1-5; D possibly corresponds to TRBD1 (5 bases). V lost 3 bases and J lost 0, with 6 bases in between. From germline, CDR1 is MNHNS and CDR2 SASEGT. The CDR3 consists of 14 residues. CDR3: CASSETASNQPQHF. The CDR3 nucleotides read TGTGCCAGCAGTGAGACAGCTAGCAATCAGCCCCAGCATTTT.

The V call is TRBV6-1, the J call TRBJ2-5; 7 positions match TRBD2. Germline V gene lookup returns CDR1 MNHNS and CDR2 SASEGT. CDR3 length: 15 amino acids. Trimming at V came to 1 base and at J to 1 base, leaving 3 bases not matched to a gene. CDR3 sequence: CASSEGAGRQETQYF. The CDR3 region has the DNA TGTGCCAGCAGTGAAGGAGCGGGACGCCAAGAGACCCAGTACTTC.